One and the same sample provided the 15 T cell receptor beta chains below, sequenced in a study of control samples from healthy donors and cancer patients. Some clones are missing from TCRdb's copy, which holds only in-frame ones; the method was immunoSEQ multiplex PCR. The sample shows about 140,000 clones, roughly nine tenths of them seen only once. What was sequenced was blood. The receptors were sampled from a man in his thirties or forties in good health.

CDR3 DNA: TGTGCCAGCAGTTTACGGGACAGGGGCCCCTACGAGCAGTACTTC. Translated: CASSLRDRGPYEQYF. The chain couples TRBV27 to TRBJ2-7; TRBD1 aligns across 10 bases. The CDR3 covers 15 residues. The ends lost 2 bases at V and 2 bases at J; junction bases unmatched: 3. The V gene's germline CDR1 is MNHEY and CDR2 SMNVEV (reference sequence).

V usage is TRBV27 and J usage is TRBJ2-2; weak D call: TRBD1 (5 bases). Germline CDR1 reads MNHEY; CDR2 reads SMNVEV (reference sequence). V was pared by 4 bases and J by 3 bases, with 12 bases between. CDR3 length equals 15 residues. DNA of the CDR3: TGTGCCAGCAGTTCCCAGACAGAACACACCGGGGAGCTGTTTTTT. Its protein product is CASSSQTEHTGELFF.

The chain has TRBV25-1 and TRBJ2-5; weak D call: TRBD1 (6 bases). Deletions cut 2 bases from V and 1 base from J, with 14 bases between. This CDR3 has 16 residues. Germline V gene sequence: CDR1 MGHDK, CDR2 SYGVNS. CDR3 nucleotides: TGTGCCAGCAGTGAAAGGTGGGGACAACGCCAAGAGACCCAGTACTTC. It translates to CASSERWGQRQETQYF.

This clone has just a few counts. V and J are TRBV29-1 and TRBJ2-6; 7 bases line up with TRBD1. The CDR3 sequence is 15 residues long. Germline CDR1 is SQVTM and CDR2 is ANQGSEA. V lost 5 bases, J lost 2 bases, and 6 bases stayed unmatched. CDR3 residues: CSVPSGTAGANVLTF. CDR3 DNA sequence: TGCAGCGTTCCCTCCGGGACAGCTGGGGCCAACGTCCTGACTTTC.

V is TRBV9 and J is TRBJ2-5; maybe TRBD2 (6 bases). From germline, CDR1 is SGDLS and CDR2 YYNGEE. The V and J ends lost 0 bases and 1 base respectively, with 10 bases between them. CDR3 length: 15 amino acids. The CDR3 protein is CASSVAGVGQETQYF. The CDR3 DNA sequence: TGTGCCAGCAGCGTAGCGGGGGTTGGCCAAGAGACCCAGTACTTC.

In its sample, this clone was seen once. This chain uses TRBV19 with TRBJ1-2; no firm D call. Germline assignment: CDR1 LNHDA and CDR2 SQIVND (reference sequence). Trimming pared 11 bases from V and 7 bases from J, leaving 14 bases between. The CDR3 has 11 residues. This CDR3 reads CALRFGIGYTF. The DNA of the CDR3 is TGTGCCCTAAGGTTTGGAATTGGCTACACCTTC.

This chain links TRBV20-1 with TRBJ2-1; D gene ambiguous. Trimming removed 5 bases from V and 7 bases from J, with 9 bases in between. The germline V gene encodes CDR1 DFQATT and CDR2 SNEGSKA (reference sequence). The CDR3 has 11 amino acids. CDR3 sequence (DNA): TGCAGTGCTCCTGTCGGAAATGAGCAGTTCTTC. It codes for CSAPVGNEQFF.

V gene TRBV6-2 or TRBV6-3 combines with J gene TRBJ2-5; the D is unclear. Germline assignment: CDR1 MNHEY and CDR2 SVGEGT. V was trimmed by 0 bases and J by 5 bases, leaving 7 bases between them. The CDR3 has 13 amino acids. The CDR3 spells CASSYSYGETQYF. The CDR3 region has the DNA TGTGCCAGCAGTTACTCCTACGGGGAGACCCAGTACTTC.

The rearrangement joins TRBV5-5 to TRBJ2-1; D perhaps matches TRBD2 (6 bases). This CDR3 has 14 amino acids. The germline gives CDR1 SGHKS, CDR2 YYEKEE (reference sequence). V lost 1 base and J lost 9, with 14 bases in between. The CDR3 sequence: CASSLREDGGEQFF. The CDR3 nucleotides read TGTGCCAGCAGCTTGAGGGAGGACGGGGGTGAGCAGTTCTTC.

The chain couples TRBV2 to TRBJ2-5, with a possible D match to TRBD1 (6 bases). With 8 bases removed from V and 5 bases from J, the gap between germline ends came to 21 bases. This CDR3 spans 15 amino acids. CDR1 is SNHLY and CDR2 is FYNNEI in the germline V gene. In DNA, the CDR3 is TGTGCCAGCGTACCAAACAGGGCAATTTCGGAGACCCAGTACTTC. Encoded protein: CASVPNRAISETQYF.

The V call is TRBV11-2, the J call TRBJ1-3, with 8 bases that match TRBD1. V gave up 6 bases and J gave up 2 bases; unmatched junction bases: 6. CDR1 and CDR2 from the germline V gene are SGHAT and FQNNGV. This CDR3 is built from 15 residues. The CDR3 here is CASSRTGGAGNTIYF. The CDR3 bases are TGTGCCAGCAGTCGTACAGGGGGTGCTGGAAACACCATATATTTT. The whole variable domain, remainder taken from reference TRBV11-2 and TRBJ1-3, is EAGVAQSPRYKIIEKRQSVAFWCNPISGHATLYWYQQILGQGPKLLIQFQNNGVVDDSQLPKDRFSAERLKGVDSTLKIQPAKLEDSAVYLCASSRTGGAGNTIYFGEGSWLTVV.

The CDR3 DNA sequence: TGTGCCAGCAGCGGTCCGGGAGAGCAGTACTTC. Amino acid sequence: CASSGPGEQYF. The rearrangement links TRBV5-6 to TRBJ2-7; TRBD2 might be the D (5 bases). V was pared by 4 bases and J by 7 bases, with 9 bases between. The CDR3 runs to 11 residues. From germline, CDR1 is SGHDT and CDR2 YYEEEE.

This chain uses TRBV5-6 with TRBJ1-3, with D hard to call. The CDR3 covers 16 residues. V was shortened by 2 bases and J by 0 bases, with 12 bases between the two germline ends. The germline V gene has CDR1 SGHDT and CDR2 YYEEEE. CDR3 loop: CASSFNTVSSGNTIYF. In nucleotides, the CDR3 is TGTGCCAGCAGCTTCAACACAGTTAGCTCTGGAAACACCATATATTTT.

In this sample, this clone turned up a few times. The genes are TRBV7-9 and TRBJ1-5; D is uncertain. Trimming removed 4 bases from V and 0 bases from J, with 16 bases in between. The CDR3 has 17 residues. The germline CDR1 and CDR2 sequences are SEHNR and FQNEAQ (reference sequence). CDR3 amino acids: CASSYGPSANSNQPQHF. CDR3 coding DNA: TGTGCCAGCAGCTACGGACCCTCGGCTAATAGCAATCAGCCCCAGCATTTT. The variable domain in full, with the rest retrieved from reference TRBV7-9 and TRBJ1-5, is DTGVSQNPRHKITKRGQNVTFRCDPISEHNRLYWYRQTLGQGPEFLTYFQNEAQLEKSRLLSDRFSAERPKGSFSTLEIQRTEQGDSAMYLCASSYGPSANSNQPQHFGDGTRLSIL.

CDR3 protein: CASSLNTGGPGTGELFF. The CDR3 nucleotides are TGTGCCAGCAGCTTAAATACGGGAGGGCCAGGCACCGGGGAGCTGTTTTTT. The V and J genes are TRBV7-3 and TRBJ2-2, with 8 positions matching TRBD2. The CDR3 is made up of 17 amino acids. The germline V gene has CDR1 SGHTA and CDR2 FQGTGA. V dropped 1 base and J dropped 4; count of bases not matched to a gene: 8.